The entry that follows covers one TCR beta chain sequence. No antigen is known for it. Germline V CDR1 and CDR2: LNHDA, SQIVND (reference sequence). This CDR3 has 15 residues. Trimming left V 6 bases short and J 2 bases short, with 14 bases between. The study ran its PCR with 60 Vbeta and 13 Jbeta primers. The assay was immunoSEQ multiplex PCR, and TCRdb's table has in-frame clones only and misses some. This table holds over 100,000 clones, 63% found once. The sample originates from a study of cytomegalovirus exposure and HLA in healthy donors. Points from the study as a whole: Among TCR beta chains of equal frequency, HLA-associated ones were more clonally expanded in a later analysis. As confirmed in vitro, a few CMV-associated chains were specific for CMV antigens. Earlier analysis looked at TCR beta V segments, and most were productive about 87% or about 30% of the time.

This clonotype was sampled from a human donor in good health. The rearrangement joins TRBV19 to TRBJ2-1; D is ambiguous. The sequencing input was PBMCs. Here the CDR3 reads CASRKDNRAYNEQFF. The CDR3 DNA is TGTGCCAGTAGGAAAGACAACCGAGCCTACAATGAGCAGTTCTTC.